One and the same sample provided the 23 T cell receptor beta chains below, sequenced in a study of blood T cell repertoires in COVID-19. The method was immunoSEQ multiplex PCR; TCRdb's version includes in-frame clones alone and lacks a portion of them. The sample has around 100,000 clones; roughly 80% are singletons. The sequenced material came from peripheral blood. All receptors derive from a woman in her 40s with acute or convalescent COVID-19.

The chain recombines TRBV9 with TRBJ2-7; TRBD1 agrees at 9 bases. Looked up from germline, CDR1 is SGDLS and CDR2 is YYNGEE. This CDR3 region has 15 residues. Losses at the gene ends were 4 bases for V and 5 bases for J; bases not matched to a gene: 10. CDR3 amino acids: CASSPRGTGSNEQYF. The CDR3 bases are TGTGCCAGCAGCCCTCGTGGGACAGGGTCCAACGAGCAGTACTTC.

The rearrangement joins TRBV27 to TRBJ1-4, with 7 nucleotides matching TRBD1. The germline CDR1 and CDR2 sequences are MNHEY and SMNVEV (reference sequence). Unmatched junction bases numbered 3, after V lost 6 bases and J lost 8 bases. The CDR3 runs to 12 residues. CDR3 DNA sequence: TGTGCCAGCAGGACAGGGAGGGAAAAACTGTTTTTT. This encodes CASRTGREKLFF.

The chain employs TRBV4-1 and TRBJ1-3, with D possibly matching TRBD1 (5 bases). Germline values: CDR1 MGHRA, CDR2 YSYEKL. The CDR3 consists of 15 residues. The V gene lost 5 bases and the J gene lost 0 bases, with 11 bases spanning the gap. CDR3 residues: CASSLTVPSGNTIYF. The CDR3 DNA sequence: TGCGCCAGCAGCTTGACAGTTCCCTCTGGAAACACCATATATTTT.

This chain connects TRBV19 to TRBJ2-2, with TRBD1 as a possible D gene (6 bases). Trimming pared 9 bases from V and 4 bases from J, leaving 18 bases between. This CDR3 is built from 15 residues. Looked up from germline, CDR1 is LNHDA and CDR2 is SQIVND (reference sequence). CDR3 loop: CASLRGWPSTGELFF. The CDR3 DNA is TGTGCCAGCCTCAGGGGCTGGCCGAGCACCGGGGAGCTGTTTTTT.

CDR3 bases: TGTGCCAGCAGCTTGGAGGGACAGACCTACACCTTC. It yields the protein CASSLEGQTYTF. The genes are TRBV11-3 and TRBJ1-2; 7 bases match TRBD1. The CDR3 is 12 amino acids. Looked up from germline, CDR1 is SGHNT and CDR2 is YENEEA. The V segment lost 3 bases and the J segment 10 bases; nucleotides outside the gene matches: 5. The full variable domain, in which reference TRBV11-3 and TRBJ1-2 provide the parts outside the CDR3, is EAGVVQSPRYKIIEKKQPVAFWCNPISGHNTLYWYLQNLGQGPELLIRYENEEAVDDSQLPKDRFSAERLKGVDSTLKIQPAELGDSAVYLCASSLEGQTYTFGSGTRLTVV.

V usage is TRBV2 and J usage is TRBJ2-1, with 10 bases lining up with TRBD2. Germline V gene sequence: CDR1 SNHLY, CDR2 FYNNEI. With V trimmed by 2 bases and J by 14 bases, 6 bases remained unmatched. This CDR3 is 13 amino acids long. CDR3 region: CASSESGLAGEFF. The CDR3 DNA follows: TGTGCCAGCAGTGAATCGGGGCTAGCGGGGGAGTTCTTC.

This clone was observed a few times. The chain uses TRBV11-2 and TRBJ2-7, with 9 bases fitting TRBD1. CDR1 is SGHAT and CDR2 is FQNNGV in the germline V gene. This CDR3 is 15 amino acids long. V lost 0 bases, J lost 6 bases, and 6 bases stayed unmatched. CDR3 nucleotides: TGTGCCAGCAGCTTAGATATCAGGACAGGGGCCGAGCAGTACTTC. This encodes CASSLDIRTGAEQYF.

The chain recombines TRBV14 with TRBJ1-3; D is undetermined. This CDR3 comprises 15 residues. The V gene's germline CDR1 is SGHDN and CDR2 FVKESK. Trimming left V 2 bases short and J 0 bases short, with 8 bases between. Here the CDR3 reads CASSQTENSGNTIYF. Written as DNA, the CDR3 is TGTGCCAGCAGCCAAACGGAGAACTCTGGAAACACCATATATTTT.

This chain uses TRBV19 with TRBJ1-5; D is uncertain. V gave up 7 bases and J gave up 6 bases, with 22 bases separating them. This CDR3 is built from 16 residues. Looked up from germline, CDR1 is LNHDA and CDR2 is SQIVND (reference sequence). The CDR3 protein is CASTSRRTGKFQPQHF. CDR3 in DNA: TGTGCCAGTACATCTAGGCGCACGGGGAAATTTCAGCCCCAGCATTTT.

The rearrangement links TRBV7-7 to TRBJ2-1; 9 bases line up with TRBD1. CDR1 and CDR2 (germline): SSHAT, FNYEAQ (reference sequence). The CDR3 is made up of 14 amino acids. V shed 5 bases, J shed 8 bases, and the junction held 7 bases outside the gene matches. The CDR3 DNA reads TGTGCCAGCAGCCCCCGGGACAGGGAAGATGAGCAGTTCTTC. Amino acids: CASSPRDREDEQFF.

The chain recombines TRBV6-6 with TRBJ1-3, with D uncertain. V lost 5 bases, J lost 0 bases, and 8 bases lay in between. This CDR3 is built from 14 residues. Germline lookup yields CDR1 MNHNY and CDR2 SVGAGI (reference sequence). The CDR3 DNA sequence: TGTGCCAGCAGTCCGTCCAGCTCTGGAAACACCATATATTTT. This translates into CASSPSSSGNTIYF.

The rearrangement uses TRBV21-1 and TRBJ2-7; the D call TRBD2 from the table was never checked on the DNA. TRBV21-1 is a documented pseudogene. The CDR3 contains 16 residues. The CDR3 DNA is TGTGCCAGGATTCCGGGACTAGCGGGGGAGCGCTACGAGCAGTACTTC. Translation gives CARIPGLAGERYEQYF.

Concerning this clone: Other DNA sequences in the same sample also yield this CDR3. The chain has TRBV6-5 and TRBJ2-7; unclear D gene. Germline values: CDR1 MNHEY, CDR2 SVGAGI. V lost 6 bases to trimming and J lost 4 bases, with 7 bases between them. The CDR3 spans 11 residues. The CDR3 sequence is CASSSVYEQYF. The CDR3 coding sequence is TGTGCCAGCAGCTCGGTATACGAGCAGTACTTC.

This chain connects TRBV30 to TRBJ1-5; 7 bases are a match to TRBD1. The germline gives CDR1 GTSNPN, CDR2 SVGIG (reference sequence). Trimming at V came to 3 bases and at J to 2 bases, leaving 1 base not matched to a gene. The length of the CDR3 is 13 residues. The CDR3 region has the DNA TGTGCCTGGAGAGGACAGGGCAATCAGCCCCAGCATTTT. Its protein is CAWRGQGNQPQHF.

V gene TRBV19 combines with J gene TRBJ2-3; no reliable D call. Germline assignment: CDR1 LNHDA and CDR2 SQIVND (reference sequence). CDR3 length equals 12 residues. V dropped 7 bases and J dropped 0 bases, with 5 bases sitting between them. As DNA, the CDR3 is TGTGCCAGTACCGGGAGCACAGATACGCAGTATTTT. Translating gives CASTGSTDTQYF.

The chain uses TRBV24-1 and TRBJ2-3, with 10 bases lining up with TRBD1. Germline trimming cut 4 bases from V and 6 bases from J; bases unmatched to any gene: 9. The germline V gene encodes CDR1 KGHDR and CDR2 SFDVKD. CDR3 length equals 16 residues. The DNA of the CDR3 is TGTGCCACCAGTGACCGGACAGGGGGAGCTTTTGATACGCAGTATTTT. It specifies CATSDRTGGAFDTQYF.

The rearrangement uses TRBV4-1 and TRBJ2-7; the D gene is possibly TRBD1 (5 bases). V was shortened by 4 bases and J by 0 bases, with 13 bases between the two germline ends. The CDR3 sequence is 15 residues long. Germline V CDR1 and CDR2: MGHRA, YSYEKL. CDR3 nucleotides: TGCGCCAGCAGCCCCATCGCGGACACCTCCTACGAGCAGTACTTC. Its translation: CASSPIADTSYEQYF.

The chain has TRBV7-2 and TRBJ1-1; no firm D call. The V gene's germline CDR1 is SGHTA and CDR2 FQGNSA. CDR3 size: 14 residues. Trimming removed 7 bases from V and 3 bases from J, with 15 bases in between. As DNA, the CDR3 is TGTGCCAGCACTCCCGGGTGGGAGGACACTGAAGCTTTCTTT. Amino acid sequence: CASTPGWEDTEAFF. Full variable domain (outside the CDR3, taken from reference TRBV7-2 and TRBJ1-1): GAGVSQSPSNKVTEKGKDVELRCDPISGHTALYWYRQSLGQGLEFLIYFQGNSAPDKSGLPSDRFSAERTGGSVSTLTIQRTQQEDSAVYLCASTPGWEDTEAFFGQGTRLTVV.

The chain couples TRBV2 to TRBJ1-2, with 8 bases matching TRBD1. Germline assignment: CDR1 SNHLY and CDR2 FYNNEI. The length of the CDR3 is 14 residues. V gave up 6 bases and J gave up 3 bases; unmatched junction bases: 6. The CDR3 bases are TGTGCCAGCAGCCGCGAGGACAGGGACTATGGCTACACCTTC. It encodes CASSREDRDYGYTF.

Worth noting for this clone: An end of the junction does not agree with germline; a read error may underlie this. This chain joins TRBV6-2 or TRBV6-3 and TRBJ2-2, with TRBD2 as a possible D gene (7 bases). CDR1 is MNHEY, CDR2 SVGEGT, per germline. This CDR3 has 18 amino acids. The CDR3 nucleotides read TGTGCCCGCAGTTACTCGCCTGGGGGGGGGCCCGGAACCGGGGAGCTGTTTTTT. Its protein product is CARSYSPGGGPGTGELFF.

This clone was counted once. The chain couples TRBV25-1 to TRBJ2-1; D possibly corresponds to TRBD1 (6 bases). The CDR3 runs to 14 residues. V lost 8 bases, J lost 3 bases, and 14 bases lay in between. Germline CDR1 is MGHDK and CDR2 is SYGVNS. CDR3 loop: CASSGTYGYNEQFF. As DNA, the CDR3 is TGTGCCAGCTCCGGGACATATGGCTACAATGAGCAGTTCTTC.

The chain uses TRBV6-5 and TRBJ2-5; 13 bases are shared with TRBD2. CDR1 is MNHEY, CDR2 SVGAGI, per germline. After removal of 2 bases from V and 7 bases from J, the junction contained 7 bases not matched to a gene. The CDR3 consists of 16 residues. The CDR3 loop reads CASSYGGLAGTRTQYF. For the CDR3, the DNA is TGTGCCAGCAGTTACGGGGGACTAGCGGGGACGAGGACCCAGTACTTC.

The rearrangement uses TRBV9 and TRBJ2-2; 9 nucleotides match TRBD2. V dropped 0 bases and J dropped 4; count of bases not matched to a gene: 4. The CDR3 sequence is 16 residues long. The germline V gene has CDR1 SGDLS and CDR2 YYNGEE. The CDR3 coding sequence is TGTGCCAGCAGCGTAGTTAGCGGGGGAATCACCGGGGAGCTGTTTTTT. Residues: CASSVVSGGITGELFF.